This T cell receptor beta chain was sequenced during a study of human T cells and chemical hapten exposure. Findings of the study overall: Compared to controls, expanded TCRs made significantly more large clusters of similar CDR3s. Sensitization with DPC brought no change to TCRs above 1 in 1000 in frequency.

TCRdb passed the RACE reads through MiXCR, listing each CDR3 protein once. The sample shows 45,000 to 65,000 distinct CDR3 sequences, 9.5% to 10% of them seen only once. There are 16 residues in the CDR3. Germline V CDR1 and CDR2: SEHNR, FQNEAQ (reference sequence). With 2 bases removed from V and 0 bases from J, the gap between germline ends came to 10 bases. Time point specified: pre-sensitization, week 0. Treatment noted: therapeutic diphenylcyclopropenone sensitization with weekly scalp DPC. Ten or more counts support this clonotype. No antigen is known for it. This TCR derives from a man in his forties with alopecia areata. Some clones in this sample may be carry-over from other donors' samples. The specimen comprised whole blood, sampled in connection with sensitization to the hapten diphenylcyclopropenone (DPC). The chain employs TRBV7-9 and TRBJ2-2; D not certain. The CDR3 here is CASSLKSASNTGELFF. The CDR3, as DNA: TGTGCCAGCAGCTTAAAATCGGCCTCGAACACCGGGGAGCTGTTTTTT.